A single sample is the source of the 27 T cell receptor beta chains below, sequenced in a study of early T cells in non-severe SARS-CoV-2 infection. TCRdb passed the 5' RACE reads through MiXCR, listing each CDR3 protein once. The sample has tens of thousands of distinct CDR3 sequences, around a tenth seen once; the top ten hold under 10%. Sequences were derived from whole blood, sampled at baseline. The receptors here all came from an adult who was a healthcare worker with PCR-confirmed SARS-CoV-2 infection or an uninfected control (not recorded which).

In this sample, this clonotype turned up a few times. The chain carries TRBV19 and TRBJ2-3; D is perhaps TRBD2 (5 bases). The CDR3 is made up of 17 amino acids. The germline gives CDR1 LNHDA, CDR2 SQIVND (reference sequence). V gave up 5 bases and J gave up 3 bases, with 21 bases separating them. CDR3 sequence (DNA): TGTGCCAGTAGTGGCCTGAGAGGGCTGGGTTCAACAGATACGCAGTATTTT. It codes for CASSGLRGLGSTDTQYF.

The chain joins TRBV7-8 to TRBJ2-3; 9 bases line up with TRBD2. Germline CDR1 is SGHVS and CDR2 is FQNEAQ. V was clipped by 4 bases and J by 3 bases; unmatched bases: 8. This CDR3 has 16 residues. CDR3 DNA: TGTGCCAGCAGCTCCGGGCGGGGGGGCAGAACAGATACGCAGTATTTT. Its translation is CASSSGRGGRTDTQYF.

This clonotype was seen repeatedly, ten times or more. V is TRBV2 and J is TRBJ2-5; D remains ambiguous. The V end was cut by 4 bases, the J end by 6 bases, with 3 bases between. Germline values: CDR1 SNHLY, CDR2 FYNNEI. The CDR3 has 10 amino acids. CDR3 in amino acids: CASSVKTQYF. CDR3 in DNA: TGTGCCAGCAGTGTAAAGACCCAGTACTTC.

The chain has TRBV9 and TRBJ2-7; 7 bases fit TRBD2. The CDR3 runs to 12 residues. Trimming at V came to 0 bases and at J to 6 bases, leaving 0 bases not matched to a gene. Germline loops: CDR1 SGDLS, CDR2 YYNGEE. DNA of the CDR3: TGTGCCAGCAGCGTAGAGCGGGGCGAGCAGTACTTC. Amino acids: CASSVERGEQYF.

There are a few counts of this clonotype. This chain connects TRBV11-2 to TRBJ2-2; 10 bases fit TRBD1. With V trimmed by 6 bases and J by 0 bases, 1 base remained unmatched. The CDR3 consists of 15 residues. Germline V gene data show CDR1 as SGHAT and CDR2 as FQNNGV. CDR3 protein: CASRGQGSNTGELFF. DNA of the CDR3: TGTGCCAGCAGGGGACAGGGGTCGAACACCGGGGAGCTGTTTTTT.

Only one count was recorded for this clonotype. This clone may be a read error of a much larger clone one base away. CDR3 loop: CASSHGQGGKLFF. Here the CDR3 DNA reads TGTGCCAGCAGCCACGGACAGGGAGGAAAACTGTTTTTT. This chain joins TRBV6-5 and TRBJ1-4; 8 bases line up with TRBD1. The CDR3 consists of 13 residues. The germline V gene has CDR1 MNHEY and CDR2 SVGAGI. Losses at the gene ends were 6 bases for V and 10 bases for J; bases not matched to a gene: 7.

This clonotype was counted only a few times. J is TRBJ2-7 and V is TRBV5-4; possible D gene TRBD1, 8 bases. The germline V and J ends were trimmed by 10 bases and 6 bases, with 23 bases remaining between them. There are 14 residues in the CDR3. Germline values: CDR1 SGHNT, CDR2 YYREEE (reference sequence). CDR3 DNA: TGTGCCTCCCGGATACAGGGGGGGACGGTCGAGCAGTACTTC. Translated, it gives CASRIQGGTVEQYF.

The rearrangement joins TRBV6-2 or TRBV6-3 to TRBJ1-3; D perhaps matches TRBD1 (5 bases). Germline V gives CDR1 MNHEY, CDR2 SVGEGT. V gave up 2 bases and J gave up 1 base, with 9 bases separating them. This CDR3 spans 15 amino acids. CDR3 loop: CASSYPAGSGNTIYF. DNA of the CDR3: TGTGCCAGCAGTTACCCCGCAGGGTCTGGAAACACCATATATTTT.

In its sample, this clonotype was seen many times. V usage is TRBV7-2 and J usage is TRBJ2-3; 8 positions agree with TRBD2. The germline CDR1 and CDR2 sequences are SGHTA and FQGNSA. There are 16 residues in the CDR3. V lost 1 base and J lost 5; bases outside the gene matches: 8. The CDR3, as DNA: TGTGCCAGCAGCTTAGTTCGCGGGGGGTTCGGAGATACGCAGTATTTT. Its translation is CASSLVRGGFGDTQYF.

This clonotype occurred a few times. This rearrangement joins TRBV7-9 to TRBJ1-1; maybe TRBD1 (5 bases). The CDR3 loop spans 13 amino acids. V lost 7 bases and J 2 bases, leaving 11 bases between the germline ends. Germline V CDR1 and CDR2: SEHNR, FQNEAQ (reference sequence). CDR3 nucleotides: TGTGCCAGCACCCTGGGGGTCAACACTGAAGCTTTCTTT. Protein product: CASTLGVNTEAFF.

The table lists this clonotype with many counts. The V call is TRBV7-9, the J call TRBJ2-3; TRBD2 is a possible D gene (6 bases). Germline loops: CDR1 SEHNR, CDR2 FQNEAQ (reference sequence). The CDR3 runs 16 residues. V dropped 5 bases and J dropped 10 bases, with 25 bases sitting between them. Here the CDR3 DNA reads TGTGCCAGCAGCCCAGGGAGCGCGGGGAGCGGATACGCGCAGTATTTT. As protein: CASSPGSAGSGYAQYF.

This clonotype was recorded a few times. The chain combines TRBV5-5 with TRBJ2-5; tentatively, D is TRBD1 (6 bases). Per the germline V gene, CDR1 is SGHKS and CDR2 is YYEKEE (reference sequence). The V gene lost 4 bases and the J gene lost 2 bases, with 12 bases spanning the gap. The CDR3 extends over 14 amino acids. Here the CDR3 reads CASSARTEQETQYF. As DNA, the CDR3 is TGTGCCAGCAGCGCACGGACAGAACAAGAGACCCAGTACTTC.

This clonotype occurred many times. The rearrangement joins TRBV7-2 to TRBJ1-5, with D perhaps TRBD1 (5 bases). The CDR3 is 15 amino acids. Germline lookup yields CDR1 SGHTA and CDR2 FQGNSA. V was clipped by 4 bases and J by 2 bases, with 12 bases between them. As DNA, the CDR3 is TGTGCCAGCAGCTCCGGGGCCCCTGGCAATCAGCCCCAGCATTTT. Amino acids: CASSSGAPGNQPQHF.

The DNA for the CDR3 is TGCAGTGCTAAGGGGACAGGGAGGACAGATACGCAGTATTTT. The encoded protein is CSAKGTGRTDTQYF. The gene calls are TRBV20-1 and TRBJ2-3; the match to TRBD1 covers 9 bases. Per the germline V gene, CDR1 is DFQATT and CDR2 is SNEGSKA (reference sequence). With V trimmed by 4 bases and J by 3 bases, 5 bases remained unmatched. The CDR3 sequence is 14 residues long.

This clonotype turned up a few times. The rearrangement joins TRBV7-6 to TRBJ1-4; D gene ambiguous. Germline loops: CDR1 SGHVS, CDR2 FNYEAQ. The CDR3 extends over 15 amino acids. Trimming stripped 5 bases from V and 6 bases from J, with 16 bases between. The CDR3 sequence: CASSPRAQGHEKLFF. The CDR3 DNA reads TGTGCCAGCAGCCCCCGGGCCCAAGGGCATGAAAAACTGTTTTTT.

This clonotype was counted between two and nine times. The rearrangement uses TRBV9 and TRBJ2-1; D is unclear. V lost 5 bases and J 3 bases, leaving 15 bases between the germline ends. This CDR3 is built from 15 residues. Germline V CDR1 and CDR2: SGDLS, YYNGEE. CDR3 sequence: CASSSGPHNYNEQFF. The DNA for the CDR3 is TGTGCCAGCAGTTCGGGCCCACATAACTACAATGAGCAGTTCTTC. Using reference TRBV9 and TRBJ2-1 for the parts outside the CDR3, the full variable domain is DSGVTQTPKHLITATGQRVTLRCSPRSGDLSVYWYQQSLDQGLQFLIQYYNGEERAKGNILERFSAQQFPDLHSELNLSSLELGDSALYFCASSSGPHNYNEQFFGPGTRLTVL.

This clonotype was found a few times. The V gene is TRBV27, the J gene TRBJ2-3, with unresolved D. The germline V and J ends were trimmed by 4 bases and 7 bases, with 9 bases remaining between them. The germline CDR1 and CDR2 sequences are MNHEY and SMNVEV (reference sequence). This CDR3 contains 12 residues. CDR3 amino acids: CASSSTKNTQYF. CDR3 coding DNA: TGTGCCAGCAGTTCCACTAAGAATACGCAGTATTTT.

This clonotype occurred a few times. J is TRBJ1-2 and V is TRBV27; 7 positions agree with TRBD1. V was pared by 6 bases and J by 4 bases, with 8 bases of the junction left unmatched. The CDR3 runs 14 residues. Looked up from germline, CDR1 is MNHEY and CDR2 is SMNVEV (reference sequence). In DNA form, the CDR3 reads TGTGCCAGCAGATCTGGACAGGTGTTCTATGGCTACACCTTC. It codes for CASRSGQVFYGYTF.

This clonotype was observed a handful of times. The chain is built from TRBV5-1 and TRBJ2-7; no clear D. Trimming pared 0 bases from V and 2 bases from J, leaving 9 bases between. CDR3 length: 14 amino acids. Germline CDR1 and CDR2: SGHRS and YFSETQ. CDR3 in amino acids: CASSLDPGTYEQYF. The CDR3 coding sequence is TGCGCCAGCAGCTTGGATCCAGGAACCTACGAGCAGTACTTC.

This clonotype was recorded many times. V usage is TRBV18 and J usage is TRBJ2-3; perhaps TRBD2 as D (6 bases). This CDR3 contains 16 residues. V lost 3 bases to trimming and J lost 10 bases, with 23 bases between them. The germline CDR1 and CDR2 sequences are KGHSH and LQKENI. The CDR3 reads CASSPVERLVSGSQYF. As DNA, the CDR3 is TGTGCCAGCTCACCGGTCGAGAGACTAGTTTCAGGGTCGCAGTATTTT.

This clonotype has a handful of counts. The V and J genes are TRBV20-1 and TRBJ2-7; the match to TRBD1 covers 7 bases. The length of the CDR3 is 14 residues. V lost 4 bases and J lost 2; bases outside the gene matches: 8. Looked up from germline, CDR1 is DFQATT and CDR2 is SNEGSKA (reference sequence). CDR3 DNA: TGCAGTGCTAAGAAAGGACAGGCCACCTACGAGCAGTACTTC. It is translated as CSAKKGQATYEQYF.

This clonotype turned up a few times. The chain uses TRBV11-2 and TRBJ1-6; D perhaps matches TRBD1 (5 bases). V was pared by 4 bases and J by 13 bases, with 14 bases between. The germline CDR1 and CDR2 sequences are SGHAT and FQNNGV. This CDR3 comprises 13 residues. The CDR3 here is CASSSSGNNPLHF. DNA for the CDR3: TGTGCCAGCAGCTCGTCAGGGAACAATCCCCTCCACTTT.

Many counts were recorded for this clonotype. Sequence at one end of the junction differs from germline and may be a read error. The J gene is TRBJ1-1, the V gene TRBV6-6; D is uncertain. The CDR3 is 12 residues long. In germline, CDR1 is MNHNY, CDR2 SVGAGI (reference sequence). The DNA for the CDR3 is TGTGCCAGCAGTTTTTCCGACACTGAAGTTTTCTTT. It is translated as CASSFSDTEVFF.

This clonotype appeared a few times. The CDR3 protein is CASSDPGGSPLHF. CDR3 DNA: TGTGCCAGCAGTGACCCGGGGGGCTCACCCCTCCACTTT. The J gene is TRBJ1-6, the V gene TRBV6-1; possibly TRBD1 for D (6 bases). The CDR3 extends over 13 amino acids. Trimming pared 3 bases from V and 10 bases from J, leaving 10 bases between. Germline lookup yields CDR1 MNHNS and CDR2 SASEGT.

In its sample, this clonotype was seen many times. CDR3 nucleotides: TGTGCCAGCAGCGTAGGTTCCGGGGGGTTCGCTGAAGCTTTCTTT. This codes for CASSVGSGGFAEAFF. J is TRBJ1-1 and V is TRBV9; a weak D match, TRBD1 (5 bases). The CDR3 contains 15 residues. CDR1 SGDLS and CDR2 YYNGEE come from the germline V gene. V dropped 0 bases and J dropped 6 bases, with 15 bases sitting between them.

The V call is TRBV15, the J call TRBJ1-1; 8 nucleotides agree with TRBD1. J was trimmed by 7 bases and V by 0 bases; bases with no gene match: 4. Per germline, CDR1 LNHNV and CDR2 YYDKDF (reference sequence). This CDR3 region has 14 residues. The CDR3 DNA follows: TGTGCCACCAGCAGAGAGGGACAGGAGAGTGAAGCTTTCTTT. Translation gives CATSREGQESEAFF.

The table lists this clonotype with a few counts. The chain couples TRBV19 to TRBJ2-7; possibly TRBD1 for D (5 bases). CDR3 length: 15 amino acids. V lost 1 base to trimming and J lost 4 bases, with 14 bases between them. CDR1 LNHDA and CDR2 SQIVND come from the germline V gene (reference sequence). CDR3 protein: CASSIVWGVLYEQYF. CDR3 bases: TGTGCCAGTAGTATAGTCTGGGGCGTCTTATACGAGCAGTACTTC.